A single sample is the source of the 4 T cell receptor beta chains below, sequenced in a study of identical twins. TCRdb itself ran the 5' RACE reads through MiXCR, one entry per CDR3 protein. The repertoire consists of about 890,000 distinct CDR3 sequences, with around 12% occurring once and the leading ten covering around 1.6%. This same sample was also taken into another study, of yellow fever vaccine responses in identical twins.

The material sequenced was PBMCs. Receptors were obtained from a young woman in good health.

The V and J genes are TRBV3-1 and TRBJ2-1, with 9 bases matching TRBD2. In germline, CDR1 is LGHDT, CDR2 YNNKEL (reference sequence). V lost 6 bases and J lost 7; bases outside the gene matches: 10. The CDR3 totals 15 residues. CDR3 DNA sequence: TGTGCCAGCAGACAAAGTAGCGGGGGCCGGAATGAGCAGTTCTTC. Encoded protein: CASRQSSGGRNEQFF.

This clonotype was counted many times. It is unclear where the CDR3 begins or ends on the DNA, so no DNA is shown, and the CDR3 is as TCRdb lists it. The rearrangement joins TRBV5-1 to TRBJ1-1. Germline V lookup: CDR1 SGHRS, CDR2 YFSETQ. The CDR3 length equals 12 residues, ends included. CDR3 loop: CASSSSNTEAFF.

The chain uses TRBV12-3 or TRBV12-4 and TRBJ2-1; D gene uncertain. Trimming took off 7 bases at V and 3 bases at J, with 13 bases between the two ends. The CDR3 consists of 14 residues. In DNA, the CDR3 is TGTGCCAGCAAGTTGGCAGATATCTACAATGAGCAGTTCTTC. Amino acids: CASKLADIYNEQFF.

The chain recombines TRBV12-3 or TRBV12-4 with TRBJ2-1, with 13 bases matching TRBD2. CDR3 length: 17 amino acids. After removal of 4 bases from V and 3 bases from J, the junction contained 6 bases not matched to a gene. The CDR3 sequence: CASSSKGLAGNYNEQFF. Here the CDR3 DNA reads TGTGCCAGCAGTTCTAAGGGACTAGCGGGAAACTACAATGAGCAGTTCTTC.